The rows below give T cell receptor beta chains drawn from one sample of a study of T cell responses to AZD1222 COVID-19 vaccine. Produced via immunoSEQ multiplex PCR; TCRdb's table is partial and in-frame only. This table has approximately 100,000 clones, over 75% appearing once. Sequences were derived from peripheral blood, sampled on day 0 of AZD1222 vaccination. The receptors stem from an adult in good health. Each CDR3 is given with its conserved first and last residue. A D gene is named only where the DNA matches it firmly. Expanded clones get a size class; other rows say once, few or many, or leave the size out.

clone_size j_call v_call d_call cdr3_nt cdr3_aa
- TRBJ2-7 TRBV5-3 TRBD2 TGTGCCAGAAGTCCTATAGCGGGAGTGCGTTACGAGCAGTACTTC CARSPIAGVRYEQYF
once TRBJ2-1 TRBV7-9 TRBD1 TGTGCCAGCAGCTTAGGGGACAGGACCTACAATGAGCAGTTCTTC CASSLGDRTYNEQFF
few TRBJ2-7 TRBV28 TRBD1 TGTGCCAGCAGGGGGACAGGGACCTACGAGCAGTACTTC CASRGTGTYEQYF
- TRBJ1-2 TRBV27 - TGTGCCAGCAGTACCACGACGGGATCCTATGGCTACACCTTC CASSTTTGSYGYTF
- TRBJ1-2 TRBV28 - TGTGCCAGCAGGGTGAGGGCCTTCGGGGTAGGAGGCTACACCTTC CASRVRAFGVGGYTF
- TRBJ2-1 TRBV12-5 TRBD1 TGTGCTAGTGGTTGGGGACAGACAGGTCAGGTTGAGCAGTTCTTC CASGWGQTGQVEQFF
- TRBJ1-2 TRBV20-1 TRBD1 TGCAGTGCTAGTCTACCCGACAGGGGCCATGGCTACACCTTC CSASLPDRGHGYTF
few TRBJ1-2 TRBV6-5 - TGTGCCAGCAGTTTTCAAGGGCTAGGTGGCTACACCTTC CASSFQGLGGYTF
- TRBJ2-7 TRBV6-5 TRBD2 TGTGCCAGCAGTCGGAGCGGGGGGTCCGAGCAGTACTTC CASSRSGGSEQYF
few TRBJ2-3 TRBV4-2 - TGTGCCAGCAGCCAAGAACTGTACCCTAGCACAGATACGCAGTATTTT CASSQELYPSTDTQYF
- TRBJ1-6 TRBV27 - TGTGCCAGCAGTTTTACGTTATACTCCTATAATTCACCCCTCCACTTT CASSFTLYSYNSPLHF
- TRBJ2-5 TRBV5-1 - TGCGCCAGCAGCTTGCAGGGGATACAAGAGACCCAGTACTTC CASSLQGIQETQYF